The clone carrying this T cell receptor beta chain was recorded a few times. Antigen: not known. This specimen comes from a study of cytomegalovirus exposure and HLA in healthy donors. Findings of the study overall: Clonal expansion was found to be greater in HLA-associated TCR beta chains than in equally common others in a later analysis. DRB1 showed the most TCR associations and HLA-C the fewest in a later analysis, as rates varied by HLA locus.

J gave up 3 bases and V 4 bases, and 5 bases lay outside the gene matches. The CDR3 is 14 residues long. Germline-derived CDR1 and CDR2 are SGDLS and YYNGEE. 60 Vbeta and 13 Jbeta primers were used in PCR. Only in-frame clones appear in the TCRdb table, and some are missing; sequencing was by immunoSEQ multiplex PCR. The profile shows about 170,000 clones, 73% of them singletons. This TCR was sampled from a woman aged 18-29 years in good health and CMV-seropositive. The material sequenced was PBMCs. V usage is TRBV9 and J usage is TRBJ2-7, with TRBD1 matching 9 bases. The CDR3 region has the DNA TGTGCCAGCAGCCCTTGGGACAGGGTCTACGAGCAGTACTTC. This translates into CASSPWDRVYEQYF.